These 11 T cell receptor beta chains came from one sample sequenced in a study of CD4 T cells in relation to SARS-CoV-2 and coronaviruses. Their antigen targets remain unknown. CD4+ T cells from unexposed donors were obtained before the COVID-19 pandemic (2011-2018). CD4+ T cells were isolated from the cells after more than nine days of culture. Generated by immunoSEQ multiplex PCR, the TCRdb table keeps only in-frame clones and is missing some. The table includes 20,000 to 25,000 clones, about two thirds detected once. Sample: CD4+ T cells from PBMCs, cultured in vitro. These receptors all come from a human donor in good health.

The chain joins TRBV19 to TRBJ2-2; 7 bases map to TRBD1. There are 16 residues in the CDR3. V dropped 5 bases and J dropped 4; count of bases not matched to a gene: 10. Germline-derived CDR1 and CDR2 are LNHDA and SQIVND (reference sequence). The CDR3 spells CASSPPRAGGTGELFF. The CDR3 DNA reads as TGTGCCAGTAGTCCCCCCCGGGCAGGGGGCACCGGGGAGCTGTTTTTT.

The chain uses TRBV5-8 and TRBJ1-2; 8 bases fit TRBD1. With V trimmed by 4 bases and J by 4 bases, 3 bases remained unmatched. Germline V gives CDR1 SGHTS, CDR2 YDEGEE. This CDR3 contains 13 residues. The CDR3 nucleotides are TGTGCCAGCAGCCCCGGACAGGGCTATGGCTACACCTTC. It encodes CASSPGQGYGYTF.

The chain combines TRBV3-1 (or the pseudogene TRBV3-2) with TRBJ1-2; no clear D gene. This CDR3 has 12 residues. Germline values: CDR1 LGHDT, CDR2 YNNKEL (reference sequence). V was trimmed by 1 base and J by 3 bases, leaving 3 bases between them. The CDR3 loop is CASSQGDYGYTF. The CDR3 DNA follows: TGTGCCAGCAGCCAAGGCGACTATGGCTACACCTTC.

The chain employs TRBV10-3 and TRBJ1-1, with D perhaps matching TRBD1 (5 bases). V was shortened by 9 bases and J by 6 bases, with 26 bases between the two germline ends. The V gene's germline CDR1 is ENHRY and CDR2 SYGVKD. This CDR3 comprises 16 residues. CDR3 in amino acids: CAIGSAPYLLGAEAFF. Here the CDR3 DNA reads TGTGCCATTGGTTCGGCCCCTTACTTGTTGGGGGCTGAAGCTTTCTTT.

The rearrangement uses TRBV5-1 and TRBJ1-1, with 8 bases fitting TRBD1. CDR1 and CDR2 (germline): SGHRS, YFSETQ. Losses at the gene ends were 2 bases for V and 1 base for J; bases not matched to a gene: 4. CDR3 length: 15 amino acids. CDR3 in amino acids: CASSLQTGGNTEAFF. In DNA form, the CDR3 reads TGCGCCAGCAGCTTACAAACAGGGGGGAACACTGAAGCTTTCTTT.

This sequence joins TRBV19 and TRBJ2-1; the D gene is possibly TRBD1 (6 bases). CDR1 and CDR2 (germline): LNHDA, SQIVND (reference sequence). CDR3 size: 12 residues. The V end was cut by 7 bases, the J end by 4 bases, with 8 bases between. The CDR3: CASTTGYNEQFF. The DNA for the CDR3 is TGTGCCAGTACCACAGGGTACAATGAGCAGTTCTTC.

The CDR3 protein is CASSPETGSAWGTEAFF. The CDR3 nucleotides are TGTGCCAGTAGTCCCGAGACAGGGTCAGCCTGGGGCACTGAAGCTTTCTTT. This chain links TRBV19 with TRBJ1-1; 7 bases line up with TRBD1. The CDR3 covers 17 residues. Per germline, CDR1 LNHDA and CDR2 SQIVND (reference sequence). The junction had 16 bases not matched to a gene; V was cut back by 5 bases and J by 4 bases.

The chain is built from TRBV6-6 and TRBJ2-5; 11 bases agree with TRBD2. V trimming: 0 bases; J trimming: 2 bases; junction bases outside the gene matches: 2. Germline lookup yields CDR1 MNHNY and CDR2 SVGAGI (reference sequence). The CDR3 sequence is 16 residues long. CDR3: CASSYSGTSGQETQYF. CDR3 coding DNA: TGTGCCAGCAGTTACTCCGGGACTAGCGGTCAAGAGACCCAGTACTTC.

This clone was seen a single time. V and J are TRBV11-3 and TRBJ2-1; possible D gene TRBD1, 6 bases. Germline CDR1 is SGHNT and CDR2 is YENEEA. V was shortened by 3 bases and J by 9 bases, with 12 bases between the two germline ends. CDR3 length: 13 amino acids. In DNA form, the CDR3 reads TGTGCCAGCAGCTTGGGGGCAACTACTGAGCAGTTCTTC. Its translation is CASSLGATTEQFF.

This clone was counted a single time. The chain uses TRBV6-6 and TRBJ1-4; D not resolved. The germline V gene encodes CDR1 MNHNY and CDR2 SVGAGI (reference sequence). The CDR3 spans 14 residues. The V gene lost 2 bases and the J gene lost 7 bases, with 11 bases spanning the gap. The CDR3 loop is CASSYRIGSEKLFF. Written as DNA, the CDR3 is TGTGCCAGCAGTTACCGGATCGGGAGTGAAAAACTGTTTTTT.

This chain uses TRBV11-2 with TRBJ1-2; D is unclear. Trimming took off 5 bases at V and 1 base at J, with 8 bases between the two ends. The CDR3 is 13 amino acids. CDR1 is SGHAT, CDR2 FQNNGV, per germline. The CDR3 DNA is TGTGCCAGCAGCGCTAGTGGTAACTATGGCTACACCTTC. Amino acids: CASSASGNYGYTF. Based on the CDR3 plus reference TRBV11-2 and TRBJ1-2, the full variable domain is EAGVAQSPRYKIIEKRQSVAFWCNPISGHATLYWYQQILGQGPKLLIQFQNNGVVDDSQLPKDRFSAERLKGVDSTLKIQPAKLEDSAVYLCASSASGNYGYTFGSGTRLTVV.